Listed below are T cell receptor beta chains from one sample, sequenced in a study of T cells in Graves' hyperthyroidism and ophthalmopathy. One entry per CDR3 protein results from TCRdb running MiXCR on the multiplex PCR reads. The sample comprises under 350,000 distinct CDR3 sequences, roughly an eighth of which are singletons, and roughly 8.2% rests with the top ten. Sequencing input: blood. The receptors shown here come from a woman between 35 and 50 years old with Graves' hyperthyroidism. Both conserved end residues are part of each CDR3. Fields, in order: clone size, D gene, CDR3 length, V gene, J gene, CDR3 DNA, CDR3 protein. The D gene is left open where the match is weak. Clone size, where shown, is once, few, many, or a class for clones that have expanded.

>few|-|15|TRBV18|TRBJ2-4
TGTGCCAGCTCACCACCGAACGTTGCCAAAAACATTCAGTACTTC
CASSPPNVAKNIQYF
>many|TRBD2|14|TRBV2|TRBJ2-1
TGTGCCAGCCCTGTCGGGAGGGACTACAATGAGCAGTTCTTC
CASPVGRDYNEQFF
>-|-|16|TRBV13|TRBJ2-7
TGTGCCAGCAGCTTAGGGCGGACTACGGGTTCCTACGAGCAGTACTTC
CASSLGRTTGSYEQYF
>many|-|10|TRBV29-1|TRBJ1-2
TGCAGCGTTGCGTGGGATGGCTACACCTTC
CSVAWDGYTF
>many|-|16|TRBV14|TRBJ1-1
TGTGCCAGCAGCCCGCTGGTCCGGGGGGGGAACACTGAAGCTTTCTTT
CASSPLVRGGNTEAFF
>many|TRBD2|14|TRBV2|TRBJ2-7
TGTGCCTCTTCGTTGAGCGGGAGGGGTTACGAGCAGTACTTC
CASSLSGRGYEQYF
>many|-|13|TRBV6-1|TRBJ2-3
TGTGCCAGCACCGCCCAGGGAACAGATACGCAGTATTTT
CASTAQGTDTQYF
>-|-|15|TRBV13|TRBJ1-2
TGTGCCAGCAGCCACAACAGGGAATGGGACTATGGCTACACCTTC
CASSHNREWDYGYTF
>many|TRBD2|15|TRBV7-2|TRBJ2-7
TGTGCCAGCAGCTTGCTAGCGGGAGCCGCCTACGAGCAGTACTTC
CASSLLAGAAYEQYF
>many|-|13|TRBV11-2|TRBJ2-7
TGTGCCAGCAGCTTAGTTAAGGGTTACGAGCAGTACTTC
CASSLVKGYEQYF
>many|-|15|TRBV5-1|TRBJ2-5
TGCGCCAGCAGCTTGGCCGGGGGTGGGGAAGAGACCCAGTACTTC
CASSLAGGGEETQYF
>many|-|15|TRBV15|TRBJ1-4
TGTGCCACCAGCAGAGATAGCAGGGGAAGTGAAAAACTGTTTTTT
CATSRDSRGSEKLFF
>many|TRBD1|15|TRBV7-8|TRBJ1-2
TGTGCCAGCGCCTTTCGCCAACAGGGGGTCGATGGCTACACCTTC
CASAFRQQGVDGYTF
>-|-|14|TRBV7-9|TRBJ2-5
TGTGCCAGCAGAGATCGGGGAGTCGGTCAGACCCAGTACTTC
CASRDRGVGQTQYF
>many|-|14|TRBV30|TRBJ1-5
TGTGCCTGGTCGGACGGGTCAGCCGGTCAGCCCCAGCATTTT
CAWSDGSAGQPQHF
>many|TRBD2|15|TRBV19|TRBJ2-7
TGTGCCAGTAGTATGACTAGCGGGACTCACTACGAGCAGTACTTC
CASSMTSGTHYEQYF
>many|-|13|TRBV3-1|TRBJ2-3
TGTGCCAGCAGCCAAGTCCCAGGCGATACGCAGTATTTT
CASSQVPGDTQYF
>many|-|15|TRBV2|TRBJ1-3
TGTGCCAGCAGTGGTACAGGGTTGTCTGGAAACACCATATATTTT
CASSGTGLSGNTIYF
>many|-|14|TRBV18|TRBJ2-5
TGTGCCAGCTCACCGGACAGCGTCGTGGAGACCCAGTACTTC
CASSPDSVVETQYF
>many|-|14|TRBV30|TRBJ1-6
TGTGCCTGGAGTTTTTTGTCTGGGGAGTCACCCCTCCACTTT
CAWSFLSGESPLHF
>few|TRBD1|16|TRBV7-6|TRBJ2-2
TGTGCCAGCAGCTTACCTCCGGGACAGGGTACCGGGGAGCTGTTTTTT
CASSLPPGQGTGELFF
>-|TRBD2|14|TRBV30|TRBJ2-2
TGTGCCTGGATGCCGGGACTAGCGGGAGGGGAGCTGTTTTTT
CAWMPGLAGGELFF
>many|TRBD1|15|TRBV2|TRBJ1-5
TGTGCCAGCAGAGCCGGGACAGGTAGCAATCAGCCCCAGCATTTT
CASRAGTGSNQPQHF
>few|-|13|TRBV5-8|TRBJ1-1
TGTGCCAGCAGCCACCAGAGCGGGACTGAAGCTTTCTTT
CASSHQSGTEAFF
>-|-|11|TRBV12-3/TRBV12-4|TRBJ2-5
TGTGCCAGCAGCTCAGGGTATAACATGTACTTC
CASSSGYNMYF
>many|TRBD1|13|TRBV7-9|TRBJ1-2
TGTGCCAGCAGGGATACAGGGGGCGCGGGCTACACCTTC
CASRDTGGAGYTF
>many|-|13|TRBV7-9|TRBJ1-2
TGTGCCAGCAGGCACACAGGGAACTATGGCTACACCTTC
CASRHTGNYGYTF
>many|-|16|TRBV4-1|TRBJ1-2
TGCGCCAGCAGCCTGGACCATCTAGTTTTTAACTATGGCTACACCTTC
CASSLDHLVFNYGYTF
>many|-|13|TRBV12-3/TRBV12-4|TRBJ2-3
TGTGCCAGCAGTTTAGCGAGCCGAGATACGCAGTATTTT
CASSLASRDTQYF
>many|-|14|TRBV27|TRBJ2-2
TGTGCCAGCAGGCCGAGGGGGGTCACCGGGGAGCTGTTTTTT
CASRPRGVTGELFF
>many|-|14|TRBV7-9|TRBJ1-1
TGTGCCAGCAGACAGGGTGGGGAAGGGACTGAAGCTTTCTTT
CASRQGGEGTEAFF
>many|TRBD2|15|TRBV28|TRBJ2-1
TGTGCCAGCAGTCCTCCGGGACTAGCGGGAGGGGAGCAGTTCTTC
CASSPPGLAGGEQFF
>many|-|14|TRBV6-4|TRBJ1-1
TGTGCCAGCCGATTAAGGGGGGGTGAGGCTGAAGCTTTCTTT
CASRLRGGEAEAFF